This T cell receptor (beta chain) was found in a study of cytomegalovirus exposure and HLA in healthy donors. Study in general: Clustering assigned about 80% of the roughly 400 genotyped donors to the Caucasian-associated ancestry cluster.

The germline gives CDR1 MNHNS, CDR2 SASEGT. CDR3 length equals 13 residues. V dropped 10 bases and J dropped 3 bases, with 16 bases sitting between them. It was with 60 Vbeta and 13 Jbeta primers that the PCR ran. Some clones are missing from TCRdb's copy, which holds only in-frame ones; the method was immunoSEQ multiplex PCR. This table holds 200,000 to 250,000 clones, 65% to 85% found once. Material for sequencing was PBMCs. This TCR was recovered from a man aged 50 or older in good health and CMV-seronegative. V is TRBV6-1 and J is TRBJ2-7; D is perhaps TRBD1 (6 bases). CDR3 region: CAMSRDTIYEQYF. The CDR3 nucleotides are TGTGCCATGTCTAGGGACACGATCTACGAGCAGTACTTC.